A selection of T cell receptor beta chains follows, all from one sample in a study of T cells expressing NK-cell markers. After re-calling the 5' RACE reads, TCRdb lists one entry per CDR3 protein, DNA absent. The sample includes roughly 180,000 distinct CDR3 sequences. Material for sequencing was blood T cells: a sorted CD56 or NKG2C T cell subset, CD4+ or CD8+ T cells, or bulk PBMC T cells (not recorded which). Receptors were obtained from a woman between 18 and 69 years old in good health. CDR3s include the opening cysteine and the closing phenylalanine or tryptophan. Fields, in order: CDR3 protein, CDR3 length, V gene, J gene, clone size. For some rows the clone size is stated as once, few or many, or as a class when expanded; others skip it.

CASARLEYQPQHF,13,TRBV19,TRBJ1-5,NA
CASPDSNQPQHF,12,TRBV28,TRBJ1-5,NA
CSVCTTGGVYEQYF,14,TRBV29-1,TRBJ2-7,NA
CASSLNGQYNEKLFF,15,TRBV18,TRBJ1-4,NA
CASSQATRDTGELFF,15,TRBV18,TRBJ2-2,NA
CASSLSRRQGGTEAFF,16,TRBV5-1,TRBJ1-1,NA
CASSGGTGYNEQFF,14,TRBV5-1,TRBJ2-1,medium-sized
CSARDVNSPLHF,12,TRBV20-1,TRBJ1-6,NA
CASSPWAGELYEQYF,15,TRBV5-6,TRBJ2-7,NA
CASSLSPGQGGGYTF,15,TRBV7-9,TRBJ1-2,NA
CASSLGQGRVYEQYF,15,TRBV5-1,TRBJ2-7,NA
CASSFPDRGGNTIYF,15,TRBV12-3/TRBV12-4,TRBJ1-3,NA